This T cell receptor beta chain is drawn from a study of patients and donors after allogeneic stem cell transplantation. Germline CDR1 reads MNHEY; CDR2 reads SVGEGT. The V end lost 2 bases, the J end lost 4 bases, and 27 bases lay between the germline ends. This CDR3 has 20 amino acids. MiXCR, applied by TCRdb to the RT-PCR reads, yields one record per CDR3 protein. This sample has approximately 410,000 distinct CDR3 sequences, with more than 15% found just once. This clonotype was picked up a small number of times. V is TRBV6-2 or TRBV6-3 and J is TRBJ2-4; TRBD2 is a possible D gene (5 bases). The specimen was blood, either unsorted or a sorted T cell fraction (not recorded which). This TCR was sampled from a human donor who was either an allogeneic HSCT recipient or a stem cell or donor lymphocyte infusion donor (not recorded which). It is not recorded whose cells these are; they may come from a transplant donor. The CDR3 DNA follows: TGTGCCAGCAGTTACCCTGCAGTAGGTCCTAATGCTCGGGGTAAAAACATTCAGTACTTC. Amino acid sequence: CASSYPAVGPNARGKNIQYF.